This T cell receptor beta chain stems from a study of T cells in localized non-small cell lung cancer. This CDR3 contains 14 residues. The junction had 3 bases not matched to a gene; V was cut back by 4 bases and J by 1 base. Per the germline V gene, CDR1 is MNHNY and CDR2 is SVGAGI (reference sequence). The table came from immunoSEQ multiplex PCR; TCRdb's copy has only in-frame clones and leaves some out. The sample lists roughly 40,000 clones; 75% to 85% were seen once. The sequence derives from a man aged 35-69 years with stage II lung adenocarcinoma. The J gene is TRBJ1-1, the V gene TRBV6-6; 7 bases map to TRBD1. The sample in question was PBMCs, obtained before any cancer treatment. The CDR3 DNA is TGTGCCAGCAGTTCCCGGGACAGGAACACTGAAGCTTTCTTT. Its translation: CASSSRDRNTEAFF.